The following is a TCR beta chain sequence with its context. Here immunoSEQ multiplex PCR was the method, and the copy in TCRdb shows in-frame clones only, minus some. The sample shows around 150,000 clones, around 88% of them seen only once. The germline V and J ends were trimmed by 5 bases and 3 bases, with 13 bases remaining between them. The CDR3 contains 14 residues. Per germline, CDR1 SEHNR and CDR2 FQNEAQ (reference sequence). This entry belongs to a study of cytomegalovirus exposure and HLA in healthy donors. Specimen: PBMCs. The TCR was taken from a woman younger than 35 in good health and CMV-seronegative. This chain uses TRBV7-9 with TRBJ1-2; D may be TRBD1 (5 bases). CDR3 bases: TGTGCCAGCAGCCCCGGGGGGTTGTACTATGGCTACACCTTC. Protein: CASSPGGLYYGYTF.